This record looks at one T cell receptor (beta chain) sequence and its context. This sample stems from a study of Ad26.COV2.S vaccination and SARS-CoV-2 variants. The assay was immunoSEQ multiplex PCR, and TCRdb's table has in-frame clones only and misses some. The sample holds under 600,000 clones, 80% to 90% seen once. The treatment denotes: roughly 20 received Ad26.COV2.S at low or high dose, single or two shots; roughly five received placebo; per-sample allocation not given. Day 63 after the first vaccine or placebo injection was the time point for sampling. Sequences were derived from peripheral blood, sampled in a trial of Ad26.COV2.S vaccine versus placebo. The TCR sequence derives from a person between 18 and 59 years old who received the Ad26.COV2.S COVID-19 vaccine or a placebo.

CDR3 sequence reads: CASSLKGFGYTF. CDR3 DNA sequence: TGTGCCAGCAGCTTGAAAGGGTTCGGCTACACCTTC. The rearrangement uses TRBV5-4 and TRBJ1-2; D is undetermined. This CDR3 is 12 amino acids long. The germline CDR1 and CDR2 sequences are SGHNT and YYREEE (reference sequence). Trimming took 1 base from V and 8 from J, leaving 9 bases between them.